The 32 T cell receptor beta chains listed next were all sequenced from one sample in a study of tumor-infiltrating lymphocytes in glioblastoma multiforme. TCR beta libraries were built from RNA through three nested multiplex PCR rounds using modified ARM-PCR. Each CDR3 protein gets one entry after TCRdb re-called the multiplex PCR reads with MiXCR. This table holds 25,000 to 40,000 distinct CDR3 sequences, 60% to 65% found once. The sample was brain tumor tissue. The receptors were gathered from a male donor with glioblastoma.

The rearrangement joins TRBV6-5 to TRBJ1-1; no reliable D call. Per the germline V gene, CDR1 is MNHEY and CDR2 is SVGAGI. Trimming shortened V by 6 bases and J by 2 bases, and 13 bases separated the two germline ends. The CDR3 is 14 residues long. CDR3 DNA sequence: TGTGCCAGCAGACGGCGTCAGGAAAACACTGAAGCTTTCTTT. Translation gives CASRRRQENTEAFF.

This clonotype was recorded only once. A read error may be the cause here, since a much bigger clone is one base away. The chain joins TRBV30 to TRBJ2-1; D perhaps matches TRBD1 (5 bases). V was clipped by 2 bases and J by 5 bases, with 7 bases between them. The length of the CDR3 is 12 residues. Germline CDR1 and CDR2: GTSNPN and SVGIG (reference sequence). The CDR3 nucleotides read TGTGCCTGGAGTTACAGGCACAATGAGCAGTTCTTC. Its protein is CAWSYRHNEQFF.

V and J are TRBV5-4 and TRBJ1-4, with 9 bases lining up with TRBD1. Trimming cost V 4 bases and J 8 bases; bases outside gene matches: 6. This CDR3 is 14 amino acids long. Germline V gene lookup returns CDR1 SGHNT and CDR2 YYREEE (reference sequence). The CDR3 DNA reads as TGTGCCAGCAGCGTGGACAGGGGACAAGAAAAACTGTTTTTT. This gives the protein CASSVDRGQEKLFF.

This clonotype was observed a single time. The gene calls are TRBV11-2 and TRBJ2-1, with 8 bases matching TRBD1. Germline CDR1 reads SGHAT; CDR2 reads FQNNGV. Trimming at V came to 6 bases and at J to 5 bases, leaving 9 bases not matched to a gene. The CDR3 length is 15 residues. The DNA for the CDR3 is TGTGCCAGCAGACTGGACAGGGTGCTGAACAATGAGCAGTTCTTC. Its translation: CASRLDRVLNNEQFF. The full variable domain, with the rest looked up from reference TRBV11-2 and TRBJ2-1, is EAGVAQSPRYKIIEKRQSVAFWCNPISGHATLYWYQQILGQGPKLLIQFQNNGVVDDSQLPKDRFSAERLKGVDSTLKIQPAKLEDSAVYLCASRLDRVLNNEQFFGPGTRLTVL.

The chain is built from TRBV7-9 and TRBJ2-3, with a possible D match to TRBD2 (6 bases). Trimming took 5 bases from V and 0 from J, leaving 15 bases between them. The CDR3 spans 16 residues. Germline lookup yields CDR1 SEHNR and CDR2 FQNEAQ (reference sequence). Here the CDR3 reads CASSPGTFVSTDTQYF. As DNA, the CDR3 is TGTGCCAGCAGCCCTGGGACTTTTGTAAGCACAGATACGCAGTATTTT.

As to this clonotype: This could be a read error, since a much larger clone is one nucleotide away. The chain uses TRBV4-1 and TRBJ2-5, with TRBD2 matching over 8 bases. Germline values: CDR1 MGHRA, CDR2 YSYEKL. After removal of 7 bases from V and 1 base from J, the junction contained 8 bases not matched to a gene. The CDR3 spans 15 residues. The CDR3 spells CASTPRGGGQETQYF. In DNA, the CDR3 is TGCGCCAGCACCCCCCGGGGGGGGGGCCAAGAGACCCAGTACTTC.

The chain recombines TRBV30 with TRBJ2-2; D not resolved. Per the germline V gene, CDR1 is GTSNPN and CDR2 is SVGIG (reference sequence). This CDR3 contains 13 residues. V gave up 0 bases and J gave up 2 bases, with 4 bases separating them. This CDR3 is CAWSVHNTGELFF. The CDR3 DNA sequence: TGTGCCTGGAGTGTACACAACACCGGGGAGCTGTTTTTT.

Note on this clonotype: At one of its ends the junction is not consistent with the germline gene, which may arise from a read error. This chain connects TRBV4-2 to TRBJ1-4; D not certain. CDR1 and CDR2 from the germline V gene are LGHNA and YNFKEQ. CDR3 length: 12 residues. The CDR3 nucleotides are TGTGCCGGCAGCCAAACGCCTGAAAGACTGTTTTTT. This gives the protein CAGSQTPERLFF.

Concerning this clonotype: Lacking the conserved final phenylalanine or tryptophan, this CDR3 likely reflects a read error. V usage is TRBV7-9 and J usage is TRBJ1-6, with TRBD1 identical over 7 bases. The CDR3 totals 15 residues. Germline CDR1 reads SEHNR; CDR2 reads FQNEAQ (reference sequence). J was trimmed by 7 bases and V by 5 bases; bases with no gene match: 8. The CDR3 loop is CASSPPGQRNSPLHY. The CDR3 DNA is TGTGCCAGCAGCCCTCCGGGACAGAGAAATTCACCCCTCCACTAT.

V gene TRBV6-1 combines with J gene TRBJ1-5, with D tentatively TRBD1 (6 bases). The CDR3 length is 15 residues. From germline, CDR1 is MNHNS and CDR2 SASEGT. Trimming took 6 bases from V and 3 from J, leaving 15 bases between them. In nucleotides, the CDR3 is TGTGCCAGCAGGGTCGGGACAACAACCAATCAGCCCCAGCATTTT. It specifies CASRVGTTTNQPQHF.

Remarks on this clonotype: The junction differs from germline at one of its ends, possibly a read error. V and J are TRBV29-1 and TRBJ2-2; D possibly corresponds to TRBD1 (5 bases). The germline CDR1 and CDR2 sequences are SQVTM and ANQGSEA. The CDR3 covers 13 residues. CDR3 nucleotides: TGCAGCGCCCTGACAGCGAACACAGGGGAGCTGTTTTTT. Protein sequence: CSALTANTGELFF.

Details on this clonotype: Sequence at one end of the junction differs from germline and may be a read error. This chain links TRBV20-1 with TRBJ2-1; D remains unclear. This CDR3 spans 13 amino acids. Germline V CDR1 and CDR2: DFQATT, SNEGSKA (reference sequence). The CDR3 sequence: CSARALGISEQFF. The CDR3 coding sequence is TGCAGTGCTAGAGCGTTAGGTATCAGTGAGCAGTTCTTT.

Notes on this clonotype: At one end the junction does not follow the germline gene, possibly because of a read error. The V and J genes are TRBV20-1 and TRBJ2-1, with TRBD2 matching over 7 bases. This CDR3 has 14 residues. The germline gives CDR1 DFQATT, CDR2 SNEGSKA (reference sequence). The CDR3, as DNA: TGCAGTGCCACCGAAAGGCTAGCGGTAGATGAGCAGTCCTTC. Its protein is CSATERLAVDEQSF.

This clonotype was counted at least ten times. The chain links TRBV29-1 to TRBJ2-7; D is possibly TRBD1 or TRBD2 (5 bases each). V gave up 4 bases and J gave up 6 bases, with 19 bases separating them. The CDR3 loop spans 14 amino acids. CDR1 and CDR2 (germline): SQVTM, ANQGSEA. The DNA of the CDR3 is TGCAGCGTTGTTAGTAGACAGAGTGAGGGCGAGCAGTACTTC. Protein: CSVVSRQSEGEQYF.

The table lists this clonotype with a few counts. In DNA, the CDR3 is TGCAGCGTTCAGGAGGCCTACGAGCAGTACTTC. This sequence encodes CSVQEAYEQYF. The chain links TRBV29-1 to TRBJ2-7; maybe TRBD2 (5 bases). CDR3 length: 11 residues. Per the germline V gene, CDR1 is SQVTM and CDR2 is ANQGSEA. V was trimmed by 5 bases and J by 2 bases, leaving 7 bases between them.

Notes on this clonotype: Possible read error: a much larger clone is one base away. The chain couples TRBV24-1 to TRBJ1-1; D is unclear. Trimming removed 9 bases from V and 6 bases from J, with 10 bases in between. Germline loops: CDR1 KGHDR, CDR2 SFDVKD. The CDR3 has 11 amino acids. The CDR3 reads CATSSGAEAFF. CDR3 DNA: TGTGCCACCTCCTCGGGCGCTGAAGCTTTCTTT.

Regarding this clonotype: In this CDR3 the conserved last residue, phenylalanine or tryptophan, is missing, so a read error is likely. J is TRBJ2-6 and V is TRBV6-1; D is ambiguous. The CDR3 is made up of 13 amino acids. Germline lookup yields CDR1 MNHNS and CDR2 SASEGT. The CDR3 DNA sequence: TGTGCCAGCATCCTCTCTGGTGCCAACGTCCTGACTTGC. Encoded protein: CASILSGANVLTC.

This clonotype was picked up a small number of times. J is TRBJ2-3 and V is TRBV5-4; 11 bases match TRBD1. V gave up 4 bases and J gave up 2 bases; unmatched junction bases: 6. CDR1 and CDR2 from the germline V gene are SGHNT and YYREEE (reference sequence). The CDR3 is 16 residues long. The CDR3 protein is CASSPLGQGDTDTQYF. In DNA, the CDR3 is TGTGCCAGCAGCCCGTTGGGACAGGGGGACACAGATACGCAGTATTTT. The variable domain in full, completed from reference TRBV5-4 and TRBJ2-3, reads ETGVTQSPTHLIKTRGQQVTLRCSSQSGHNTVSWYQQALGQGPQFIFQYYREEENGRGNFPPRFSGLQFPNYSSELNVNALELDDSALYLCASSPLGQGDTDTQYFGPGTRLTVL.

The CDR3 is CASSLAQGNEKLFF. The CDR3 nucleotides read TGTGCCAGCAGTCTTGCACAGGGGAATGAAAAACTGTTTTTT. The rearrangement joins TRBV28 to TRBJ1-4; 7 bases fit TRBD1. The CDR3 sequence is 14 residues long. Unmatched junction bases numbered 5, after V lost 5 bases and J lost 5 bases. Germline CDR1 is MDHEN and CDR2 is SYDVKM. Using reference TRBV28 and TRBJ1-4 for the parts outside the CDR3, the full variable domain is DVKVTQSSRYLVKRTGEKVFLECVQDMDHENMFWYRQDPGLGLRLIYFSYDVKMKEKGDIPEGYSVSREKKERFSLILESASTNQTSMYLCASSLAQGNEKLFFGSGTQLSVL.

With respect to this clonotype: Lacking the conserved final phenylalanine or tryptophan, this CDR3 likely reflects a read error. The V call is TRBV4-2, the J call TRBJ2-5; D is undetermined. Deletions cut 0 bases from V and 3 bases from J, with 11 bases between. Per the germline V gene, CDR1 is LGHNA and CDR2 is YNFKEQ. CDR3 size: 15 residues. This CDR3 reads CASSQDLIGKETQYL. CDR3 bases: TGTGCCAGCAGCCAAGATCTAATTGGGAAAGAGACCCAGTACTTA.

For this clonotype: Since no conserved phenylalanine or tryptophan closes the CDR3, a read error is the likely cause. The genes are TRBV20-1 and TRBJ1-5; possible D gene TRBD1, 6 bases. There are 14 residues in the CDR3. Germline values: CDR1 DFQATT, CDR2 SNEGSKA (reference sequence). CDR3 residues: CSAKTDSVNRPQHS. CDR3 nucleotides: TGCAGTGCAAAGACGGACAGTGTCAATCGGCCCCAGCATTCT.

The sample holds many counts of this clonotype. The chain recombines TRBV30 with TRBJ2-5, with unresolved D. The CDR3 runs to 12 residues. The ends were cut back, 5 bases at V and 4 bases at J, with 11 bases in the middle. CDR1 is GTSNPN and CDR2 is SVGIG in the germline V gene (reference sequence). The CDR3 DNA reads as TGTGCCTGGGACAAGGGTGGAGAGACCCAGTACTTC. It translates to CAWDKGGETQYF.

In regard to this clonotype: Because the CDR3 is missing its conserved closing phenylalanine or tryptophan, this is likely a read error. The V call is TRBV7-9, the J call TRBJ2-2; 8 bases agree with TRBD2. Germline CDR1 SEHNR, CDR2 FQNEAQ (reference sequence). The V segment lost 5 bases and the J segment 4 bases; nucleotides outside the gene matches: 9. This CDR3 has 16 amino acids. The CDR3 loop reads CASSDREGSGTGELFL. The DNA of the CDR3 is TGTGCCAGCAGCGATCGGGAGGGCTCTGGCACCGGGGAGCTGTTTTTA.

A word on this clonotype: Just one base apart from a much larger clone, this may be a read error. The V gene is TRBV13, the J gene TRBJ2-3; D remains unclear. V gave up 0 bases and J gave up 5 bases, with 9 bases separating them. The CDR3 sequence is 14 residues long. The germline V gene encodes CDR1 PRHDT and CDR2 FYEKMQ (reference sequence). CDR3 bases: TGTGCCAGCAGCTTAGGCAGTTGGGGAGATACGCAGTATTTT. Its translation: CASSLGSWGDTQYF.

With regard to this clonotype: The germline gene is not matched at one end of the junction; a read error may be the cause. This chain joins TRBV20-1 and TRBJ2-3, with 9 bases aligning to TRBD1. Germline-derived CDR1 and CDR2 are DFQATT and SNEGSKA (reference sequence). The CDR3 spans 18 residues. CDR3 protein: CSPSSAHAAGTGIDTHYF. CDR3 bases: TGCAGTCCTAGTTCGGCCCACGCCGCCGGGACAGGGATAGATACGCACTATTTT.

The chain links TRBV2 to TRBJ1-1; D not certain. Trimming took off 3 bases at V and 6 bases at J, with 2 bases between the two ends. Germline values: CDR1 SNHLY, CDR2 FYNNEI. This CDR3 region has 10 residues. Here the CDR3 reads CASSDSEAFF. The CDR3 DNA reads TGTGCCAGCAGTGATTCTGAAGCTTTCTTT.

Of note for this clonotype: A much bigger clone sits one base away, suggesting this may be a read error. The chain recombines TRBV5-1 with TRBJ2-5, with unresolved D. In germline, CDR1 is SGHRS, CDR2 YFSETQ. The CDR3 runs to 10 residues. This CDR3 reads CAGSLDHLYF. In DNA form, the CDR3 reads TGCGCCGGCAGCCTGGACCACCTGTACTTC.

J is TRBJ2-3 and V is TRBV12-3 or TRBV12-4; 8 nucleotides line up with TRBD2. V lost 5 bases and J lost 6; bases outside the gene matches: 7. The CDR3 length is 14 residues. CDR3 region: CASSLERGRDTQYF. CDR3 sequence (DNA): TGTGCCAGCAGTCTCGAGCGGGGGCGCGATACGCAGTATTTT.

This clonotype was found many times. This chain connects TRBV2 to TRBJ2-7; 7 positions agree with TRBD1. Germline CDR1 reads SNHLY; CDR2 reads FYNNEI. The CDR3 covers 13 residues. V was pared by 4 bases and J by 6 bases, with 6 bases of the junction left unmatched. CDR3 in amino acids: CASSGQGLAEQYF. The CDR3 nucleotides read TGTGCCAGCAGTGGACAGGGTTTGGCCGAGCAGTACTTC.

Worth noting for this clonotype: The conserved phenylalanine or tryptophan is not found at the CDR3 terminus, so this likely reflects a read error. The chain joins TRBV20-1 to TRBJ2-7, with D unclear. Germline CDR1 DFQATT, CDR2 SNEGSKA (reference sequence). V lost 5 bases to trimming and J lost 4 bases, with 24 bases between them. This CDR3 has 16 residues. CDR3 bases: TGCAGTGCTGGGGTTCTTCGTCCATACGGAGAATACGAGCAGTACTGC. Translated, it gives CSAGVLRPYGEYEQYC.

Relative to its sample, this clonotype is medium-sized (0.01 to 0.1%). This chain connects TRBV11-3 to TRBJ2-1; D may match TRBD1 or TRBD2 (5 bases each). The CDR3 contains 13 residues. Germline lookup yields CDR1 SGHNT and CDR2 YENEEA. Deletions cut 4 bases from V and 5 bases from J, with 9 bases between. CDR3 region: CASSYGANNEQFF. The DNA for the CDR3 is TGTGCCAGCAGCTACGGGGCGAACAATGAGCAGTTCTTC.

In regard to this clonotype: No conserved phenylalanine or tryptophan ends this CDR3, so it is likely a read error. The chain uses TRBV12-3 or TRBV12-4 and TRBJ1-5; D possibly corresponds to TRBD1 (5 bases). The CDR3 is made up of 15 amino acids. The CDR3 region is CASSLGQGFNQPQHY. CDR3 nucleotide sequence: TGTGCCAGCAGTTTAGGGCAGGGTTTCAATCAGCCTCAGCATTAT.